This T cell receptor (beta chain) was identified in a study of T cell clonotyping in hematopoietic cell transplantation. Whole-study findings and limits: Without cell sorting, CD4 versus CD8 contributions remain unresolved.

Trimming stripped 0 bases from V and 3 bases from J, with 9 bases between. The CDR3 length is 14 residues. Germline CDR1 is SGHDT and CDR2 is YYEEEE. Using immunoSEQ multiplex PCR, the repertoire was profiled, and TCRdb retains in-frame clones only, with some absent. The sample consists of approximately 44,000 clones, around 96% of them appearing once. Turning to this clone: Its antigen is still unknown.

Source material: peripheral blood mononuclear cells. The chain joins TRBV5-6 to TRBJ1-2; D perhaps matches TRBD1 (5 bases). The TCR originated in a man aged 25 to 45 in good health. Some clones in this sample may be carry-over from other donors' samples. CDR3 residues: CASSLDRYDYGYTF. The CDR3 nucleotides read TGTGCCAGCAGCTTGGACAGGTACGACTATGGCTACACCTTC.